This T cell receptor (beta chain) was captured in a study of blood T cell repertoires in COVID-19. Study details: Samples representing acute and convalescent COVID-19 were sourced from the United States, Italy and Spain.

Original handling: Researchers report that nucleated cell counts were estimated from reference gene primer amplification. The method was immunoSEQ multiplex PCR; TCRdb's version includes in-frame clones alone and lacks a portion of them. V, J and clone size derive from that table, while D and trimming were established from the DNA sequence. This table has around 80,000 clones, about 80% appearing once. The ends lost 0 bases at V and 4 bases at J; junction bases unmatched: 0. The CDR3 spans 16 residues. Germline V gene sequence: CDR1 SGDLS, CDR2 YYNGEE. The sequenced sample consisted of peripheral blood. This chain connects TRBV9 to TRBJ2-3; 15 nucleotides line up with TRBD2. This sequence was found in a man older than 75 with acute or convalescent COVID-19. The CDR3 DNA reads TGTGCCAGCAGCGTAGGGACTAGCGGGGGGGCAGATACGCAGTATTTT. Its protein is CASSVGTSGGADTQYF.